The 20 T cell receptor beta chains below come from one sample, sequenced in a study of blood T cell repertoires in COVID-19. Sequencing used immunoSEQ multiplex PCR; TCRdb keeps in-frame clones, though not all of them. The sample holds tens of thousands of clones, around 90% seen once. The sample consisted of peripheral blood. The receptors come from a human donor with active COVID-19. The donor label of this sample is uncertain.

This chain joins TRBV30 and TRBJ2-3, with 10 bases that match TRBD2. The germline CDR1 and CDR2 sequences are GTSNPN and SVGIG (reference sequence). V shed 3 bases and J 0 bases; nucleotides not matched to a gene: 9. This CDR3 is 17 amino acids long. CDR3 coding DNA: TGTGCCTGGAGCTCGGGCGGGACTAGCGAAAGCACAGATACGCAGTATTTT. Its translation: CAWSSGGTSESTDTQYF.

The rearrangement links TRBV5-1 to TRBJ2-2, with TRBD1 as a possible D gene (5 bases). Germline V gene lookup returns CDR1 SGHRS and CDR2 YFSETQ. CDR3 length: 15 residues. V was cut by 3 bases and J by 7 bases, with 16 bases left in between. The CDR3 coding sequence is TGCGCCAGCAGCTCTGGGGTCCAGGGCAGCGGGGAGCTGTTTTTT. Its translation: CASSSGVQGSGELFF. Complete variable domain (other parts from reference TRBV5-1 and TRBJ2-2): KAGVTQTPRYLIKTRGQQVTLSCSPISGHRSVSWYQQTPGQGLQFLFEYFSETQRNKGNFPGRFSGRQFSNSRSEMNVSTLELGDSALYLCASSSGVQGSGELFFGEGSRLTVL.

A note on this clone: Additional DNA sequences in this sample encode the identical CDR3. CDR3 residues: CASSLGESSYNEQFF. As DNA, the CDR3 is TGTGCCAGCAGCTTAGGAGAGAGCTCCTACAATGAGCAGTTCTTC. The J gene is TRBJ2-1, the V gene TRBV7-9; D uncertain. Germline-derived CDR1 and CDR2 are SEHNR and FQNEAQ (reference sequence). The CDR3 runs to 15 residues. V was shortened by 1 base and J by 0 bases, with 7 bases between the two germline ends.

The rearrangement joins TRBV27 to TRBJ2-1; D ambiguous. The CDR3 is 11 residues long. Germline CDR1 MNHEY, CDR2 SMNVEV (reference sequence). Between the trimmed V and J ends, which lost 5 bases and 7 bases, there was a span of 6 bases. The CDR3 here is CASSTGNEQFF. The DNA of the CDR3 is TGTGCCAGCAGTACCGGGAATGAGCAGTTCTTC.

The chain employs TRBV27 and TRBJ2-7; possible D gene TRBD2, 6 bases. This CDR3 is 13 amino acids long. Trimming removed 9 bases at V and 6 bases at J, with 18 bases between. The germline gives CDR1 MNHEY, CDR2 SMNVEV (reference sequence). The DNA for the CDR3 is TGTGCCAGTCCTGCGGGAAGCCGGGGCGAGCAGTACTTC. Translated: CASPAGSRGEQYF.

The chain employs TRBV27 and TRBJ1-1; TRBD1 might be the D (5 bases). Trimming took 3 bases from V and 3 from J, leaving 11 bases between them. Looked up from germline, CDR1 is MNHEY and CDR2 is SMNVEV (reference sequence). The CDR3 consists of 14 residues. The CDR3 DNA sequence: TGTGCCAGCAGTTTCAGGGTACAGGACACTGAAGCTTTCTTT. This sequence encodes CASSFRVQDTEAFF.

J is TRBJ2-3 and V is TRBV30; tentatively, D is TRBD1 or TRBD2 (6 bases each). Germline V lookup: CDR1 GTSNPN, CDR2 SVGIG (reference sequence). V dropped 5 bases and J dropped 6 bases, with 15 bases sitting between them. This CDR3 is 13 amino acids long. In nucleotides, the CDR3 is TGTGCCTGGGGGGGGTACAGGGACGATACGCAGTATTTT. Translating gives CAWGGYRDDTQYF.

V gene TRBV5-6 combines with J gene TRBJ1-5; D might be TRBD1 (5 bases). The CDR3 sequence is 17 residues long. Germline CDR1 reads SGHDT; CDR2 reads YYEEEE. Trimming took 2 bases from V and 0 from J, leaving 15 bases between them. The CDR3 sequence is CASSLSVDSVSNQPQHF. In DNA form, the CDR3 reads TGTGCCAGCAGCTTATCGGTCGACAGCGTTAGCAATCAGCCCCAGCATTTT.

The CDR3 sequence is CSVADTNNQPQHF. The CDR3 region has the DNA TGCAGCGTTGCTGACACAAACAATCAGCCCCAGCATTTT. J is TRBJ1-5 and V is TRBV29-1; D remains unclear. V was shortened by 4 bases and J by 3 bases, with 10 bases between the two germline ends. This CDR3 comprises 13 residues. Germline CDR1 reads SQVTM; CDR2 reads ANQGSEA. The variable domain in full, completed from reference TRBV29-1 and TRBJ1-5, reads SAVISQKPSRDICQRGTSLTIQCQVDSQVTMMFWYRQQPGQSLTLIATANQGSEATYESGFVIDKFPISRPNLTFSTLTVSNMSPEDSSIYLCSVADTNNQPQHFGDGTRLSIL.

The rearrangement joins TRBV12-3 or TRBV12-4 to TRBJ2-1; possibly TRBD2 for D (5 bases). The length of the CDR3 is 12 residues. Trimming cost V 5 bases and J 10 bases, with 12 bases left between them. The CDR3 DNA sequence: TGTGCCAGCAGTCGGGATTCGACAGAGCAGTTCTTC. It codes for CASSRDSTEQFF.

This rearrangement joins TRBV9 to TRBJ2-2; 8 positions match TRBD2. Germline V gives CDR1 SGDLS, CDR2 YYNGEE. This CDR3 has 17 amino acids. V shed 0 bases and J 5 bases; nucleotides not matched to a gene: 9. The CDR3, as DNA: TGTGCCAGCAGCGTAGTTCCAGCGGGAGTCACGACCGGGGAGCTGTTTTTT. Its protein product is CASSVVPAGVTTGELFF.

This sequence joins TRBV10-3 and TRBJ2-7; 11 bases map to TRBD1. Germline values: CDR1 ENHRY, CDR2 SYGVKD. V was pared by 7 bases and J by 7 bases, with 9 bases of the junction left unmatched. The CDR3 has 14 amino acids. Here the CDR3 DNA reads TGTGCCATCATGGCGGACAGGGGGCCGGGGGAGCAGTACTTC. It yields the protein CAIMADRGPGEQYF.

V usage is TRBV28 and J usage is TRBJ2-7; 8 bases fit TRBD1. J gave up 1 base and V 2 bases, and 7 bases lay outside the gene matches. The CDR3 length is 16 residues. The V gene's germline CDR1 is MDHEN and CDR2 SYDVKM. The CDR3 protein is CASSLMPGQGSYEQYF. The CDR3, as DNA: TGTGCCAGCAGTTTAATGCCCGGACAGGGATCCTACGAGCAGTACTTC.

As DNA, the CDR3 is TGTGCCAGCAGCCCCACAGTAGCGGGGGGGCATGAGCAGTACTTC. It specifies CASSPTVAGGHEQYF. The gene calls are TRBV5-4 and TRBJ2-7, with TRBD2 matching over 11 bases. J was trimmed by 7 bases and V by 4 bases; bases with no gene match: 10. Germline values: CDR1 SGHNT, CDR2 YYREEE (reference sequence). The CDR3 is 15 residues long.

CDR3 loop: CASSFSGGMDEQFF. DNA for the CDR3: TGTGCCAGCAGCTTTAGCGGGGGGATGGATGAGCAGTTCTTC. The chain uses TRBV7-3 and TRBJ2-1, with TRBD2 matching 10 bases. The CDR3 is 14 residues long. CDR1 is SGHTA and CDR2 is FQGTGA in the germline V gene. Trimming cost V 3 bases and J 8 bases; bases outside gene matches: 4.

In its sample, this clone ranks as medium-sized. The gene calls are TRBV28 and TRBJ1-5, with D perhaps matching TRBD1 (6 bases). CDR3 length: 14 residues. CDR1 and CDR2 (germline): MDHEN, SYDVKM. The V end was cut by 4 bases, the J end by 0 bases, with 7 bases between. The CDR3: CASSSDSSNQPQHF. In DNA, the CDR3 is TGTGCCAGCAGTTCGGACAGTAGCAATCAGCCCCAGCATTTT.

This clone came up a few times. The V gene is TRBV30, the J gene TRBJ1-6; no clear D gene. Germline values: CDR1 GTSNPN, CDR2 SVGIG (reference sequence). Trimming cost V 5 bases and J 3 bases, with 14 bases left between them. The CDR3 spans 15 residues. The DNA of the CDR3 is TGTGCCTGGTCTCCTGGGCAGGACTATAATTCACCCCTCCACTTT. As protein: CAWSPGQDYNSPLHF.

This rearrangement joins TRBV10-3 to TRBJ2-3, with D possibly TRBD1 on 6 matching bases. CDR3 size: 16 residues. Germline lookup yields CDR1 ENHRY and CDR2 SYGVKD. V shed 7 bases and J shed 5 bases, with 22 bases lying between them. CDR3 sequence: CAITNTIGQGGDTQYF. The CDR3 DNA follows: TGTGCCATCACCAACACGATCGGGCAAGGGGGAGATACGCAGTATTTT.

The chain has TRBV25-1 and TRBJ1-2; D is perhaps TRBD1 (6 bases). V was cut by 6 bases and J by 0 bases, with 14 bases left in between. The germline V gene has CDR1 MGHDK and CDR2 SYGVNS. The CDR3 is 15 residues long. CDR3 sequence: CASSLGNRANYGYTF. In DNA form, the CDR3 reads TGTGCCAGCAGCCTTGGGAACAGGGCTAACTATGGCTACACCTTC.

The gene calls are TRBV7-2 and TRBJ2-7; 8 bases fit TRBD1. The CDR3 covers 14 residues. Germline V gene lookup returns CDR1 SGHTA and CDR2 FQGNSA. With 1 base clipped from V and 4 bases from J, the junction kept 3 bases outside the gene matches. CDR3 sequence reads: CASSLGQGRYEQYF. The CDR3 nucleotides are TGTGCCAGCAGCTTAGGACAGGGGCGGTACGAGCAGTACTTC.